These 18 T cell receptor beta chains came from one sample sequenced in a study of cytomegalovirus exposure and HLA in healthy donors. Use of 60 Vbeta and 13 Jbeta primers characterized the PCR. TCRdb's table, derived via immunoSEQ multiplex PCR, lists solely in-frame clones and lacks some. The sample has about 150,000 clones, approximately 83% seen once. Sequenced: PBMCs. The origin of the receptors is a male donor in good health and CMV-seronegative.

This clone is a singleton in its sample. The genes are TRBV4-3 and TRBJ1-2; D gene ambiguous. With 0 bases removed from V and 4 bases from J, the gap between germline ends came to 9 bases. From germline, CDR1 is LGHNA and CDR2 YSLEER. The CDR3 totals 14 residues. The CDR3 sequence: CASSQEGLPYGYTF. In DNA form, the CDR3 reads TGCGCCAGCAGCCAAGAGGGCCTCCCCTATGGCTACACCTTC.

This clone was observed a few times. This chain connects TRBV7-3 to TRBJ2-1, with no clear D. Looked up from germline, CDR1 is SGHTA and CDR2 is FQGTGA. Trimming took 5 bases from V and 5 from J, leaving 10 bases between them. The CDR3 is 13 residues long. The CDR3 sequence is CASSPTTDNEQFF. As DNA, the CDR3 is TGTGCCAGCAGCCCCACAACAGACAATGAGCAGTTCTTC.

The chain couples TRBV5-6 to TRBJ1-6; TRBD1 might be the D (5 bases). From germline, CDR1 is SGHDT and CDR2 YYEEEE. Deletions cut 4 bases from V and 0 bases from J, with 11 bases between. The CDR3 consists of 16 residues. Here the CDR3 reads CASSKERGSYNSPLHF. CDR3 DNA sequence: TGTGCCAGCAGCAAGGAAAGGGGCTCCTATAATTCACCCCTCCACTTT.

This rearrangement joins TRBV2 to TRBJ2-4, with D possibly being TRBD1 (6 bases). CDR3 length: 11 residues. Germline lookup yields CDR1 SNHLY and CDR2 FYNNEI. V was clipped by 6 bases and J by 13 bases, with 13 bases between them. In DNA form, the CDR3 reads TGTGCCAGCAGGCTTGGGGGCACCCAGTACTTC. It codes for CASRLGGTQYF.

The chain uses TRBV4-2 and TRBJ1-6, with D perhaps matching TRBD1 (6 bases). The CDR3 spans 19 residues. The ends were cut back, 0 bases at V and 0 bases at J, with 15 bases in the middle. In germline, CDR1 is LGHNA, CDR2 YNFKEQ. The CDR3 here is CASSQDGGRTSSYNSPLHF. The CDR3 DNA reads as TGTGCCAGCAGCCAAGATGGGGGCAGGACGAGCTCCTATAATTCACCCCTCCACTTT.

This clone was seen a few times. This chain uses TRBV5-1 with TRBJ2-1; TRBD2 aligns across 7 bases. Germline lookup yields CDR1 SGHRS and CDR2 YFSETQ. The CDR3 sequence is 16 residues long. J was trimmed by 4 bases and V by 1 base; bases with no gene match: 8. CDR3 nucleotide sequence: TGCGCCAGCAGCTTGCGAGCTAGCGGAGTGTACAATGAGCAGTTCTTC. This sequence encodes CASSLRASGVYNEQFF.

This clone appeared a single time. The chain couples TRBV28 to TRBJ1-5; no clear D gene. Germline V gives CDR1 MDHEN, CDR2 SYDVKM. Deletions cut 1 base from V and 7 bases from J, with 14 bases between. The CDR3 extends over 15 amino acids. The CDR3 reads CASSLYGPRVQPQHF. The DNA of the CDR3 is TGTGCCAGCAGTTTATACGGACCGAGGGTGCAGCCCCAGCATTTT.

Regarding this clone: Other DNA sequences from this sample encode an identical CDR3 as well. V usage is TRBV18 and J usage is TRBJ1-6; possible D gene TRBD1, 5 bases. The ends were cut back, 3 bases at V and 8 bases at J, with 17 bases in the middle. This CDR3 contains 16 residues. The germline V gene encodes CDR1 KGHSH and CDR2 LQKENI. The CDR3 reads CASSPWPAGRDSPLHF. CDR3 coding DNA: TGTGCCAGCTCACCTTGGCCGGCAGGGAGGGATTCACCCCTCCACTTT.

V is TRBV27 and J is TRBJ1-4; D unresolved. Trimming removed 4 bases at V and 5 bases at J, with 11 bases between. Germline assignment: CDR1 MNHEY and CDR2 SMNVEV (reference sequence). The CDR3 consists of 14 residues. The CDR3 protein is CASSYLGRNEKLFF. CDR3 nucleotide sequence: TGTGCCAGCAGTTACTTGGGGAGGAATGAAAAACTGTTTTTT. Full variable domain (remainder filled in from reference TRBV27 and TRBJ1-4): EAQVTQNPRYLITVTGKKLTVTCSQNMNHEYMSWYRQDPGLGLRQIYYSMNVEVTDKGDVPEGYKVSRKEKRNFPLILESPSPNQTSLYFCASSYLGRNEKLFFGSGTQLSVL.

For the CDR3, the DNA is TGTGCCAGCAGCCAAGGGTACAGCTTCTACGAGCAGTACTTC. As protein: CASSQGYSFYEQYF. The chain couples TRBV14 to TRBJ2-7; D is unresolved. V was pared by 1 base and J by 3 bases, with 10 bases between. Per the germline V gene, CDR1 is SGHDN and CDR2 is FVKESK. The CDR3 is 14 residues long.

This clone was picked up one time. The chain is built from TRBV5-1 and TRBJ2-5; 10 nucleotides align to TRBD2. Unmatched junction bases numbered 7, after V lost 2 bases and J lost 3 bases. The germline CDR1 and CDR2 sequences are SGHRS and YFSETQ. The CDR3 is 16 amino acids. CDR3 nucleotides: TGCGCCAGCAGCTTTGTCCCTAGCGGGGGAGAAGAGACCCAGTACTTC. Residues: CASSFVPSGGEETQYF.

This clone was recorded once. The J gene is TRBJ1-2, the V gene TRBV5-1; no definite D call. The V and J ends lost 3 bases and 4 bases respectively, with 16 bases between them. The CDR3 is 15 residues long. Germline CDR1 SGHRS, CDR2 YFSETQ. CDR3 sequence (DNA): TGCGCCAGCAGCTACCAACCTAGGTCGGTCTATGGCTACACCTTC. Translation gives CASSYQPRSVYGYTF.

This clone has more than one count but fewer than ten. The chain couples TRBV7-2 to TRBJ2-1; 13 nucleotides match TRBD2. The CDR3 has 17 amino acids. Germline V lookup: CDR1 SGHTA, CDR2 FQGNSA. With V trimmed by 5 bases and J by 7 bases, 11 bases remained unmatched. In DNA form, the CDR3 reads TGTGCCAGCAGCCCCTTACTAGCGGGAGGGCCGAGGAATGAGCAGTTCTTC. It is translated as CASSPLLAGGPRNEQFF.

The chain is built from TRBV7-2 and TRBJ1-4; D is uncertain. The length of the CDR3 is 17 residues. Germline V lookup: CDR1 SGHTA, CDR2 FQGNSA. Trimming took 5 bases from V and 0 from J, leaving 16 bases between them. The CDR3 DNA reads TGTGCCAGCAGCCGGACTTCGGACTCTGCAACTAATGAAAAACTGTTTTTT. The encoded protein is CASSRTSDSATNEKLFF.

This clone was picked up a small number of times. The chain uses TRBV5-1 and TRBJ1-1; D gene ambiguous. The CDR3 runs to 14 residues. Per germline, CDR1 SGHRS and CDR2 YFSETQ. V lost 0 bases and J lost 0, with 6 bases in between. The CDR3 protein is CASSLVTLNTEAFF. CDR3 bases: TGCGCCAGCAGCTTGGTCACTCTGAACACTGAAGCTTTCTTT.

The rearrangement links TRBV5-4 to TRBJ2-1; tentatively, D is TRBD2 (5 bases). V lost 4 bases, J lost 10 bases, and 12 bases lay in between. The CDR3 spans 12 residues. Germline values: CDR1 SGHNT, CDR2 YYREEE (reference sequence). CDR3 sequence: CASSRGEREQFF. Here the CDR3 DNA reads TGTGCCAGCAGCCGGGGTGAGCGGGAGCAGTTCTTC.

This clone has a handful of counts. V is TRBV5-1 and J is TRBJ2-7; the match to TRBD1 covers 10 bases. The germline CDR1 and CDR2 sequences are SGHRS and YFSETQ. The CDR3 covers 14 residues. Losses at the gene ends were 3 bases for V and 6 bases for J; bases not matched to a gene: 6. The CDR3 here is CASSSTGTGVEQYF. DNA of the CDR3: TGCGCCAGCAGCTCCACCGGGACAGGGGTCGAGCAGTACTTC.

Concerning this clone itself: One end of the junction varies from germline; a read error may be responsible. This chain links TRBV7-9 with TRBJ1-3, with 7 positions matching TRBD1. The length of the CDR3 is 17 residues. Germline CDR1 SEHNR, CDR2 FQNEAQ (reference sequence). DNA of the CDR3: TGTTCCAGCAGCCCCGCTGAGGACAGGTTTGGGAGAAACACCATATATTTT. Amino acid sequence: CSSSPAEDRFGRNTIYF. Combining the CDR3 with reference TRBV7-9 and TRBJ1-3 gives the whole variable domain DTGVSQNPRHKITKRGQNVTFRCDPISEHNRLYWYRQTLGQGPEFLTYFQNEAQLEKSRLLSDRFSAERPKGSFSTLEIQRTEQGDSAMYLCSSSPAEDRFGRNTIYFGEGSWLTVV.